The 25 T cell receptor beta chains below come from one sample, sequenced in a study of T cells after yellow fever vaccination. TCRdb recomputed calls from the 5' RACE reads with MiXCR, one row per CDR3 protein. This table holds more than 350,000 distinct CDR3 sequences, approximately 10% found once. The material was PBMCs, obtained on the day of the first yellow fever vaccination. All receptors come from a man aged 18 to 30 who received the YFV17D yellow fever vaccine.

This clonotype was seen a few times. The CDR3 DNA sequence: TGTGCCAGCAGCCGATCTCCGACAAATTTCGATTCACCCCTCCACTTT. Translation: CASSRSPTNFDSPLHF. The chain couples TRBV4-2 to TRBJ1-6; no clear D gene. V lost 4 bases and J 8 bases, leaving 18 bases between the germline ends. From germline, CDR1 is LGHNA and CDR2 YNFKEQ. This CDR3 is built from 16 residues.

The V gene is TRBV28, the J gene TRBJ2-7, with 12 bases lining up with TRBD2. This CDR3 contains 13 residues. The V gene end was trimmed by 5 bases and the J gene end by 7 bases; junction bases not matched to a gene: 3. Germline CDR1 MDHEN, CDR2 SYDVKM. The CDR3 nucleotides are TGTGCCAGCAGTCCGGGGACTAGCGGGGAGCAGTACTTC. It encodes CASSPGTSGEQYF.

The rearrangement uses TRBV30 and TRBJ1-4; 8 nucleotides line up with TRBD1. The CDR3 is 16 amino acids. Per the germline V gene, CDR1 is GTSNPN and CDR2 is SVGIG (reference sequence). Trimming removed 0 bases from V and 10 bases from J; junction bases left unmatched: 13. CDR3 DNA: TGTGCCTGGAGTGTACAGTGGCAGGGGGCAAGGGGAAAACTGTTTTTT. Amino acid sequence: CAWSVQWQGARGKLFF.

CDR3 nucleotide sequence: TGTGCCAGCAGCCGGGACAGGGTGGGCAATGAGCAGTTCTTC. Protein sequence: CASSRDRVGNEQFF. The J gene is TRBJ2-1, the V gene TRBV7-9, with 9 bases fitting TRBD1. CDR1 and CDR2 from the germline V gene are SEHNR and FQNEAQ (reference sequence). The V and J ends lost 5 bases and 6 bases, in that order; junction bases with no gene match: 5. This CDR3 is 14 amino acids long.

CDR3 nucleotide sequence: TGTGCCAGCAGCTCCGGAGGGGAAAGCTCCTACAATGAGCAGTTCTTC. This sequence encodes CASSSGGESSYNEQFF. This chain links TRBV5-4 with TRBJ2-1; D is perhaps TRBD2 (6 bases). The CDR3 totals 16 residues. V was trimmed by 3 bases and J by 0 bases, leaving 13 bases between them. Germline V gives CDR1 SGHNT, CDR2 YYREEE (reference sequence).

V is TRBV2 and J is TRBJ2-5; no definite D call. Germline values: CDR1 SNHLY, CDR2 FYNNEI. The CDR3 loop spans 11 amino acids. Trimming took 8 bases from V and 7 from J, leaving 11 bases between them. CDR3 in DNA: TGTGCCAGCTGCACGGAGTCGACCCAGTACTTC. It specifies CASCTESTQYF.

The chain recombines TRBV11-2 with TRBJ2-3, with 11 bases fitting TRBD2. V was pared by 4 bases and J by 3 bases, with 18 bases of the junction left unmatched. Germline loops: CDR1 SGHAT, CDR2 FQNNGV. This CDR3 is built from 20 residues. CDR3 region: CASSSPGLAGLTWGTDTQYF. The CDR3, as DNA: TGTGCCAGCAGCTCTCCTGGACTAGCGGGCCTAACTTGGGGAACAGATACGCAGTATTTT. The variable domain in full, with the rest retrieved from reference TRBV11-2 and TRBJ2-3, is EAGVAQSPRYKIIEKRQSVAFWCNPISGHATLYWYQQILGQGPKLLIQFQNNGVVDDSQLPKDRFSAERLKGVDSTLKIQPAKLEDSAVYLCASSSPGLAGLTWGTDTQYFGPGTRLTVL.

V and J are TRBV4-2 and TRBJ1-3; tentative D call: TRBD1 (5 bases). Between the trimmed V and J ends, which lost 1 base and 2 bases, there was a span of 18 bases. This CDR3 is built from 18 residues. Germline CDR1 reads LGHNA; CDR2 reads YNFKEQ. CDR3 residues: CASSQVKDFPGAGNTIYF. The CDR3 DNA sequence: TGTGCCAGCAGCCAAGTTAAGGACTTCCCGGGGGCTGGAAACACCATATATTTT.

The V gene is TRBV12-3 or TRBV12-4, the J gene TRBJ1-6; 10 bases align to TRBD1. This CDR3 has 15 residues. With V trimmed by 6 bases and J by 6 bases, 5 bases remained unmatched. In nucleotides, the CDR3 is TGTGCCAGCAGGCCGAGACAGGGGGCTAATTCACCCCTCCACTTT. This sequence encodes CASRPRQGANSPLHF.

The chain employs TRBV7-3 and TRBJ2-3, with TRBD2 matching over 7 bases. J gave up 4 bases and V 1 base, and 8 bases lay outside the gene matches. Germline CDR1 is SGHTA and CDR2 is FQGTGA. The CDR3 consists of 16 residues. This CDR3 is CASSLKAGLEADTQYF. CDR3 bases: TGTGCCAGCAGCTTAAAAGCGGGGTTGGAGGCAGATACGCAGTATTTT.

This clonotype was counted a few times. V is TRBV20-1 and J is TRBJ2-5, with 9 nucleotides matching TRBD2. Germline CDR1 is DFQATT and CDR2 is SNEGSKA (reference sequence). Germline trimming cut 1 base from V and 2 bases from J; bases unmatched to any gene: 8. The CDR3 extends over 16 amino acids. CDR3 protein: CSARVSKRGVQETQYF. In nucleotides, the CDR3 is TGCAGTGCTAGAGTCTCAAAGCGGGGGGTGCAAGAGACCCAGTACTTC.

The chain uses TRBV4-2 and TRBJ2-2; TRBD1 is a possible D gene (5 bases). The CDR3 is made up of 15 amino acids. Deletions cut 4 bases from V and 6 bases from J, with 15 bases between. Per germline, CDR1 LGHNA and CDR2 YNFKEQ. The CDR3 reads CASSPDDSFAGELFF. In DNA, the CDR3 is TGTGCCAGCAGCCCCGACGACAGCTTCGCCGGGGAGCTGTTTTTT.

The chain has TRBV12-3 or TRBV12-4 and TRBJ1-2; possibly TRBD1 for D (5 bases). V was shortened by 6 bases and J by 4 bases, with 9 bases between the two germline ends. The length of the CDR3 is 12 residues. CDR3 protein: CASSPTVYGYTF. The CDR3 DNA reads TGTGCCAGCAGCCCGACAGTCTATGGCTACACCTTC.

V usage is TRBV7-9 and J usage is TRBJ1-5; no clear D. The CDR3 spans 12 residues. CDR1 and CDR2 (germline): SEHNR, FQNEAQ (reference sequence). Trimming took 1 base from V and 6 from J, leaving 4 bases between them. In nucleotides, the CDR3 is TGTGCCAGCAGCTTAGTAGTTCAGCCCCAGCATTTT. Protein product: CASSLVVQPQHF.

This rearrangement joins TRBV7-3 to TRBJ2-2, with 8 bases that match TRBD1. The V segment lost 6 bases and the J segment 5 bases; nucleotides outside the gene matches: 8. CDR1 is SGHTA and CDR2 is FQGTGA in the germline V gene. The CDR3 sequence is 15 residues long. The CDR3 region is CASRLGTGKTGELFF. The CDR3 nucleotides read TGTGCCAGCAGACTCGGGACAGGAAAAACCGGGGAGCTGTTTTTT.

V usage is TRBV12-3 or TRBV12-4 and J usage is TRBJ1-2; D remains unclear. The germline V and J ends were trimmed by 3 bases and 8 bases, with 13 bases remaining between them. This CDR3 is built from 13 residues. In nucleotides, the CDR3 is TGTGCCAGCAGTTTTAATAGGGCGGACGGCTACACCTTC. The encoded protein is CASSFNRADGYTF.

This clonotype was seen a few times. This chain connects TRBV5-8 to TRBJ2-5; D is undetermined. V was trimmed by 1 base and J by 4 bases, leaving 2 bases between them. CDR1 SGHTS and CDR2 YDEGEE come from the germline V gene. The CDR3 runs to 11 residues. The CDR3 is CASSLIETQYF. The CDR3 nucleotides read TGTGCCAGCAGCTTGATAGAGACCCAGTACTTC.

This clonotype has just a few counts. V gene TRBV18 combines with J gene TRBJ1-1; maybe TRBD1 (6 bases). This CDR3 has 13 residues. The V end was cut by 5 bases, the J end by 6 bases, with 13 bases between. Germline V gives CDR1 KGHSH, CDR2 LQKENI. The CDR3 sequence: CASSATGRAEAFF. CDR3 nucleotide sequence: TGTGCCAGCTCAGCTACAGGGAGAGCTGAAGCTTTCTTT.

This clonotype has a handful of counts. This chain joins TRBV9 and TRBJ2-7; D ambiguous. Trimming removed 2 bases at V and 2 bases at J, with 23 bases between. The length of the CDR3 is 18 residues. Germline CDR1 is SGDLS and CDR2 is YYNGEE. CDR3 nucleotide sequence: TGTGCCAGCAGCGTTAAGAGAGGCCGGGTCCCGGCAGCCTACGAGCAGTACGTC. Its translation is CASSVKRGRVPAAYEQYV.

This chain joins TRBV20-1 and TRBJ2-7; TRBD2 might be the D (5 bases). The length of the CDR3 is 14 residues. Deletions cut 0 bases from V and 3 bases from J, with 12 bases between. The germline V gene encodes CDR1 DFQATT and CDR2 SNEGSKA (reference sequence). For the CDR3, the DNA is TGCAGTGCTAGAGATAGGTCTAGCTACTACGAGCAGTACTTC. Amino acid sequence: CSARDRSSYYEQYF.

This clonotype was seen only a few times. V and J are TRBV10-3 and TRBJ2-2; D may be TRBD1 (6 bases). Germline CDR1 reads ENHRY; CDR2 reads SYGVKD. The CDR3 is made up of 13 amino acids. V lost 3 bases and J lost 5, with 7 bases in between. The CDR3 loop reads CAISDQGTGELFF. The DNA for the CDR3 is TGTGCCATCAGTGATCAGGGGACCGGGGAGCTGTTTTTT.

This clonotype was recorded at least ten times. The rearrangement links TRBV7-2 to TRBJ2-7; 14 bases align to TRBD2. From germline, CDR1 is SGHTA and CDR2 FQGNSA. Trimming took 2 bases from V and 6 from J; bases not matched to a gene: 6. CDR3 size: 16 residues. The CDR3 DNA sequence: TGTGCCAGCAGCTTATACTATGGACTAGCGGGGGGCGAGCAGTACTTC. Translating it yields CASSLYYGLAGGEQYF. Drawing the rest from reference TRBV7-2 and TRBJ2-7, the complete variable domain is GAGVSQSPSNKVTEKGKDVELRCDPISGHTALYWYRQSLGQGLEFLIYFQGNSAPDKSGLPSDRFSAERTGGSVSTLTIQRTQQEDSAVYLCASSLYYGLAGGEQYFGPGTRLTVT.

The chain couples TRBV5-1 to TRBJ1-4, with 8 bases aligning to TRBD1. Germline loops: CDR1 SGHRS, CDR2 YFSETQ. This CDR3 contains 14 residues. V lost 4 bases, J lost 8 bases, and 7 bases stayed unmatched. The CDR3 reads CASSGTGIGEKLFF. The CDR3 DNA follows: TGCGCCAGCAGCGGGACAGGAATAGGCGAAAAACTGTTTTTT.

The chain carries TRBV20-1 and TRBJ2-7; D gene unclear. Trimming left V 0 bases short and J 3 bases short, with 9 bases between. The CDR3 has 13 residues. Germline V gene data show CDR1 as DFQATT and CDR2 as SNEGSKA (reference sequence). The CDR3 reads CSAREAGDYEQYV. The CDR3 DNA reads as TGCAGTGCTAGAGAGGCCGGAGACTACGAGCAGTACGTC.

The chain uses TRBV4-3 and TRBJ1-1; unclear D gene. V gave up 1 base and J gave up 9 bases, with 12 bases separating them. This CDR3 spans 13 amino acids. CDR1 and CDR2 (germline): LGHNA, YSLEER. CDR3 region: CASSQVPGLKAFF. The DNA of the CDR3 is TGCGCCAGCAGCCAAGTTCCGGGATTGAAAGCTTTCTTT.